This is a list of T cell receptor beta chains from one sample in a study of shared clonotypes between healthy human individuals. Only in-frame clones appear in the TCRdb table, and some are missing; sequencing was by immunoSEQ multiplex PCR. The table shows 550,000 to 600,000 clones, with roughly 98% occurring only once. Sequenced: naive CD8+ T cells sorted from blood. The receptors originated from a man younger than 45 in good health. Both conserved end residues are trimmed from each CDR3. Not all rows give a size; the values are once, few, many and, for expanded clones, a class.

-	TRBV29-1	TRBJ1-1	SVTRQGWAEAF
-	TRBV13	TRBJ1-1	ASSYLVEYTEAF
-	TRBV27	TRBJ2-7	ASSLARDLYEQY
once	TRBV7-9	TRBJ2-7	ASSSSGTLPTYEQY
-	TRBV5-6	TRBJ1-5	ASSLGGRPQH
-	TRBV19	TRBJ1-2	ASSILTGSGYT
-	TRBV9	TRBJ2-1	ASSVWLAGVDEQF
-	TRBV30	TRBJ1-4	AWSLLAGRGEKLF
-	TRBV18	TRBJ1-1	ASSPETGAATSEAF
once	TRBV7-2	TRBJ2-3	ASSLALAVTDTQY
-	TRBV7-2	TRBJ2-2	ASSLVRLALITGELF
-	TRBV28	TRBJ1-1	ASSLALYTTEAF
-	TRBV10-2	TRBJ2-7	ASSELGGPGLAGGDYEQY
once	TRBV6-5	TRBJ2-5	ASSIGEETQY
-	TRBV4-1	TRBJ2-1	ASSPRTSGNNEQF
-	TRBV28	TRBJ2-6	ASSFRGHSGANVLT
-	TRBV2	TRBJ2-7	ASTLREGNIHEQY
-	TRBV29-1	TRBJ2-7	SVMVGYEQY
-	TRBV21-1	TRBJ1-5	ASSKNAWGGQYCHSNQPQH
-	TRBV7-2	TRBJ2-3	ASSLFLANSDTQY
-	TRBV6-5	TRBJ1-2	ASSSTGGDGYT
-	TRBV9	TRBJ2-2	ASSVMSGELF
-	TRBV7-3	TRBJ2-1	ASSQTGQGGLGQF
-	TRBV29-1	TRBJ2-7	SVQPGSYEQY
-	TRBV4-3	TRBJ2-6	ASSPDSSGANVLT
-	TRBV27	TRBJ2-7	ASSLFASYEQY
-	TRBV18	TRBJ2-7	ASSPPDSYEQY
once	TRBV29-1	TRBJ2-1	SVEDVTLLAGFINEQF
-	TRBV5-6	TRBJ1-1	ASSLRGPTEAF